What follows describes a single TCR beta chain. This clone was observed a single time. This receptor's antigen is unknown. The sample holds no much larger clone one base away, and base qualities are not on file. TCRbeta CDR3 regions were amplified from genomic DNA by means of the immunoSEQ Assay, a bias-controlled multiplex PCR. The study's processing was this. Nucleated cell counts per sample were estimated from amplification of reference gene primers within the assay. Sequence reads were collapsed and filtered to measure the absolute abundance of every unique TCRbeta CDR3 rearrangement. For each sample, productive Simpson clonality was calculated as the square root of Simpson's diversity index across productive rearrangements. TCRdb stores this immuneACCESS table with in-frame sequences only. Part of the clones is absent; in the studies checked, under half of the shortfall reflects unresolved V genes, and no reason is known for the rest. V and J calls and clone size follow that table, whereas D and trimming were derived from the DNA. Present in this sample are 150,000 to 250,000 clones, about nine tenths of which were seen just once. The ten largest clones represent 2% to 2.5% of the sample.

Participants in the prospective study were enrolled through a virtual design, were aged roughly 18 to 100 years, and lived in roughly 25 United States geographic areas. Cohort assignment in the prospective study relied on participant-reported clinical history from a screening survey and a study questionnaire. For ImmuneRACE Cohort 3, a participant was defined as recovered based on two consecutive negative NP/OP PCR tests, clearance by a healthcare professional, or resolution of symptoms. Each participant in the prospective study had whole blood, serum and a nasopharyngeal or oropharyngeal swab collected by mobile phlebotomists. Additional blood draws and questionnaires over an approximately 2-month period could optionally be provided by prospective study participants. Before DNA extraction, blood samples from the prospective study were shipped at room temperature or frozen. The sample originates from a study of blood T cell repertoires in COVID-19 (dated by TCRdb to the early 2020s). About the full investigation: Collaborator samples came from the United States, Italy and Spain and covered acute and convalescent phases of COVID-19. The prospective study material was composed of cDNA or gDNA derived from T cells, B-cell-depleted T cells, or PBMCs. Subjects who had been exposed to COVID-19, were actively infected with it, or had recovered from it provided the deeply sampled blood TCRbeta repertoires that made up the dataset. A freely available public database, intended as a resource for researchers studying the immune response to SARS-CoV-2, is where the repertoires were released. The samples were drawn from the first 160 participants of the ongoing ImmuneRACE study and from 950 to 1,500 subjects provided by 6 global collaborators. A de-identified subject ID, COVID-19 status, age in years and sex were almost always included in the sample metadata. Where available, HLA class I and class II types were obtained from metadata supplied by the sample provider rather than from assay-based typing.

CDR1 KGHSH and CDR2 LQKENI were looked up in the germline V gene. Reading from cysteine to phenylalanine, the CDR3 counts 13 amino acids. CDR3 DNA only is kept here, 39 bases in frame from base 1. V sheds 5 bases and J sheds 5 bases, leaving 12 bases between their ends. The investigation overall reported the following: The amount of clinical and demographic metadata varied by source and participant and was provided uncurated.

Recombination connected TRBV18 to TRBJ2-5; TRBD2 is a weak D gene call, 5 bases matching. The sample comprised PBMCs or T cells enriched from blood (not recorded which). This sequence originates from a woman younger than 45 who had recovered from COVID-19. The CDR3 region: CASSRNTGETQYF. The nucleotide sequence is TGTGCCAGCTCAAGGAACACGGGGGAGACCCAGTACTTC.